The sequence of this T cell receptor beta chain was determined in a study of shared clonotypes between healthy human individuals. Study-wide findings and caveats: Memory subsets generally showed smaller estimated richness than naive subsets did.

Selected positively for CCR7 and CD45RO-negative, naive CD8 cells excluded terminally differentiated effector memory CD45RA+ cells. As for this clone: Its antigen is still unknown.

Produced via immunoSEQ multiplex PCR; TCRdb's table is partial and in-frame only. The sample yields about 2.2 million clones, roughly 91% seen once. This CDR3 is built from 14 residues. V lost 8 bases and J 1 base, leaving 14 bases between the germline ends. Per the germline V gene, CDR1 is MNHEY and CDR2 is SVGAGI. The sequencing sample was made of naive CD8+ T cells from PBMCs. The clonotype was recovered from a man aged 18 to 30 in good health. Some clones in this sample may be carry-over from other donors' samples. The rearrangement joins TRBV6-5 to TRBJ1-1; D not certain. The CDR3 loop reads CASRVGGQNTEAFF. The CDR3, as DNA: TGTGCCAGCCGAGTGGGAGGCCAGAACACTGAAGCTTTCTTT.